A single sample gave rise to the 23 T cell receptor beta chains below, sequenced in a study of Graves' ophthalmopathy and Graves' hyperthyroidism. RNA transcripts provided the template for amplifying TCR beta CDR3 regions. First-round RT-PCR with HTBI primers preceded a second-round multiplex PCR. TCRdb fed the multiplex PCR reads into MiXCR, producing one record per CDR3 protein. The data hold about 700,000 distinct CDR3 sequences, with about 40% observed a single time. Sample: peripheral blood. All receptors derive from an adult man with Graves' ophthalmopathy.

This chain links TRBV19 with TRBJ2-3; tentative D call: TRBD1 (5 bases). V dropped 9 bases and J dropped 0 bases, with 13 bases sitting between them. The CDR3 contains 14 residues. Germline V gene data show CDR1 as LNHDA and CDR2 as SQIVND (reference sequence). The CDR3 coding sequence is TGTGCCAGCAAGGACACCCACAGCACAGATACGCAGTATTTT. This sequence encodes CASKDTHSTDTQYF.

This clonotype was counted many times. The rearrangement uses TRBV7-4 and TRBJ1-5; no firm D call. The V gene lost 5 bases and the J gene lost 0 bases, with 17 bases spanning the gap. The germline V gene has CDR1 SGHVT and CDR2 SQSDAQ. This CDR3 region has 17 residues. This chain's CDR3 is CASSPSLGLYSNQPQHF. Here the CDR3 DNA reads TGTGCCAGCAGCCCAAGCTTGGGTCTGTATAGCAATCAGCCCCAGCATTTT.

This chain connects TRBV19 to TRBJ2-5; D is unresolved. V was cut by 3 bases and J by 5 bases, with 7 bases left in between. In germline, CDR1 is LNHDA, CDR2 SQIVND (reference sequence). The CDR3 totals 12 residues. In DNA form, the CDR3 reads TGTGCCAGTAGTATCGGACCGGAGACCCAGTACTTC. Translating it yields CASSIGPETQYF.

This clonotype was seen many times. The rearrangement uses TRBV7-9 and TRBJ1-1; D is unresolved. The CDR3 totals 13 residues. Germline V gene sequence: CDR1 SEHNR, CDR2 FQNEAQ (reference sequence). Trimming shortened V by 0 bases and J by 6 bases, and 8 bases separated the two germline ends. The CDR3 region is CASSLAGFAEAFF. The CDR3, as DNA: TGTGCCAGCAGCTTAGCAGGGTTCGCTGAAGCTTTCTTT.

V gene TRBV10-3 combines with J gene TRBJ2-5; 10 nucleotides match TRBD2. CDR3 size: 14 residues. J gave up 4 bases and V 10 bases, and 9 bases lay outside the gene matches. CDR1 and CDR2 (germline): ENHRY, SYGVKD. This chain's CDR3 is CATASGSLGETQYF. CDR3 DNA sequence: TGTGCCACCGCTAGCGGGAGTTTGGGAGAGACCCAGTACTTC.

In this sample, this clonotype turned up once. CDR3 DNA sequence: TGCAGTGCGGATGGACAGGCGCAAGAGACCCAGTACTTC. It yields the protein CSADGQAQETQYF. The genes are TRBV20-1 and TRBJ2-5; TRBD1 matches 7 bases. CDR1 is DFQATT and CDR2 is SNEGSKA in the germline V gene (reference sequence). J gave up 2 bases and V 6 bases, and 6 bases lay outside the gene matches. The CDR3 loop spans 13 amino acids.

This clonotype was detected ten times or more. The chain joins TRBV29-1 to TRBJ1-1, with a possible D match to TRBD1 (6 bases). CDR1 SQVTM and CDR2 ANQGSEA come from the germline V gene. Trimming cost V 3 bases and J 5 bases, with 7 bases left between them. The CDR3 spans 11 residues. Written as DNA, the CDR3 is TGCAGCGTTGAGGGGGCGACTGAAGCTTTCTTT. Amino acids: CSVEGATEAFF.

Many counts were recorded for this clonotype. This chain connects TRBV5-1 to TRBJ2-7; a weak D match, TRBD1 (6 bases). Deletions cut 8 bases from V and 0 bases from J, with 12 bases between. The CDR3 has 13 residues. CDR1 SGHRS and CDR2 YFSETQ come from the germline V gene. The CDR3 loop reads CASGTGSSYEQYF. DNA of the CDR3: TGCGCCAGTGGAACAGGGAGCTCCTACGAGCAGTACTTC. Complete variable domain (other parts from reference TRBV5-1 and TRBJ2-7): KAGVTQTPRYLIKTRGQQVTLSCSPISGHRSVSWYQQTPGQGLQFLFEYFSETQRNKGNFPGRFSGRQFSNSRSEMNVSTLELGDSALYLCASGTGSSYEQYFGPGTRLTVT.

With regard to this clonotype: A read error may produce the germline difference seen at one junction end. The gene calls are TRBV25-1 and TRBJ1-3; D remains ambiguous. There are 8 residues in the CDR3. In germline, CDR1 is MGHDK, CDR2 SYGVNS. In nucleotides, the CDR3 is TGTGCCAGCAGTGACAGATACTTT. It is translated as CASSDRYF.

V and J are TRBV19 and TRBJ2-5; D is uncertain. The V gene's germline CDR1 is LNHDA and CDR2 SQIVND (reference sequence). V dropped 7 bases and J dropped 5 bases, with 17 bases sitting between them. This CDR3 has 14 residues. This CDR3 reads CASNPQASQETQYF. In nucleotides, the CDR3 is TGTGCCAGTAACCCCCAGGCCAGCCAGGAGACCCAGTACTTC. Together with reference TRBV19 and TRBJ2-5, the CDR3 gives the full variable domain: DGGITQSPKYLFRKEGQNVTLSCEQNLNHDAMYWYRQDPGQGLRLIYYSQIVNDFQKGDIAEGYSVSREKKESFPLTVTSAQKNPTAFYLCASNPQASQETQYFGPGTRLLVL.

In this sample, this clonotype turned up many times. The CDR3 DNA reads TGCGCCAGCAGCTTGGAGCTCTCTGGGGCCAACGTCCTGACTTTC. Translating gives CASSLELSGANVLTF. The chain couples TRBV5-1 to TRBJ2-6; D gene uncertain. CDR3 length: 15 amino acids. V dropped 0 bases and J dropped 0 bases, with 4 bases sitting between them. Germline CDR1 and CDR2: SGHRS and YFSETQ.

The chain recombines TRBV7-9 with TRBJ2-5; the match to TRBD1 covers 10 bases. Unmatched junction bases numbered 8, after V lost 2 bases and J lost 5 bases. The CDR3 totals 16 residues. Germline loops: CDR1 SEHNR, CDR2 FQNEAQ (reference sequence). CDR3: CASSLLSGQGGETQYF. DNA for the CDR3: TGTGCCAGCAGCTTACTAAGCGGACAGGGGGGGGAGACCCAGTACTTC.

The genes are TRBV4-1 and TRBJ2-7, with a weak D call TRBD2 (6 bases). Trimming removed 1 base from V and 3 bases from J, with 16 bases in between. Germline V gives CDR1 MGHRA, CDR2 YSYEKL. CDR3 length: 16 residues. CDR3 residues: CASSQGWNPGLYEQYF. The CDR3 bases are TGCGCCAGCAGCCAAGGTTGGAACCCGGGACTCTACGAGCAGTACTTC.

The chain has TRBV5-6 and TRBJ2-2; weak D call: TRBD2 (5 bases). The CDR3 loop spans 14 amino acids. Germline CDR1 SGHDT, CDR2 YYEEEE. V was trimmed by 1 base and J by 4 bases, leaving 8 bases between them. CDR3: CASSLRGFTGELFF. As DNA, the CDR3 is TGTGCCAGCAGCTTGCGGGGTTTCACCGGGGAGCTGTTTTTT.

This chain uses TRBV7-6 with TRBJ2-7; D unresolved. Trimming removed 2 bases at V and 0 bases at J, with 11 bases between. Germline CDR1 is SGHVS and CDR2 is FNYEAQ. The CDR3 is made up of 15 amino acids. CDR3 coding DNA: TGTGCCAGCAGCTTACAGAGACTCAACTCCTACGAGCAGTACTTC. It codes for CASSLQRLNSYEQYF.

This clonotype was recorded many times. V and J are TRBV9 and TRBJ2-7; D is possibly TRBD1 (7 bases). Germline V lookup: CDR1 SGDLS, CDR2 YYNGEE. V shed 3 bases and J shed 3 bases, with 16 bases lying between them. There are 15 residues in the CDR3. CDR3 amino acids: CASSAGGTQFYEQYF. The CDR3 coding sequence is TGTGCCAGCAGCGCAGGGGGGACTCAGTTCTACGAGCAGTACTTC.

The chain uses TRBV11-1 and TRBJ2-7, with D perhaps assigned TRBD1 or TRBD2 (5 bases each). The ends were cut back, 7 bases at V and 0 bases at J, with 13 bases in the middle. The CDR3 totals 14 residues. In germline, CDR1 is SGHAT, CDR2 FQDESV (reference sequence). The CDR3 nucleotides are TGTGCCAGCAACCCCGGGACGAACTCCTACGAGCAGTACTTC. Translation gives CASNPGTNSYEQYF.

This clonotype was counted at least ten times. This chain links TRBV15 with TRBJ1-2, with 7 bases fitting TRBD1. The V gene end was trimmed by 5 bases and the J gene end by 4 bases; junction bases not matched to a gene: 13. Germline V gene lookup returns CDR1 LNHNV and CDR2 YYDKDF (reference sequence). The CDR3 extends over 16 amino acids. The CDR3 loop reads CATSYRPMGQFYGYTF. The CDR3 bases are TGTGCCACCAGCTATAGACCCATGGGACAGTTCTATGGCTACACCTTC.

V is TRBV15 and J is TRBJ2-2, with TRBD2 identical over 7 bases. The CDR3 covers 15 residues. Germline V gene lookup returns CDR1 LNHNV and CDR2 YYDKDF (reference sequence). Losses at the gene ends were 4 bases for V and 4 bases for J; bases not matched to a gene: 6. The CDR3 DNA reads as TGTGCCACCAGCACCGGGACTACCGGCACCGGGGAGCTGTTTTTT. Its protein product is CATSTGTTGTGELFF.

The chain joins TRBV9 to TRBJ1-6; D not certain. From germline, CDR1 is SGDLS and CDR2 YYNGEE. Trimming shortened V by 3 bases and J by 5 bases, and 18 bases separated the two germline ends. The CDR3 covers 17 residues. CDR3 loop: CASSDSIWAADNSPLHF. In nucleotides, the CDR3 is TGTGCCAGCAGCGACTCTATTTGGGCAGCCGATAATTCACCCCTCCACTTT. Complete variable domain (other parts from reference TRBV9 and TRBJ1-6): DSGVTQTPKHLITATGQRVTLRCSPRSGDLSVYWYQQSLDQGLQFLIQYYNGEERAKGNILERFSAQQFPDLHSELNLSSLELGDSALYFCASSDSIWAADNSPLHFGNGTRLTVT.

This clonotype was picked up a small number of times. The chain's CDR3 is CASSLTGGPWNTEAFF. In DNA, the CDR3 is TGTGCCAGCAGCCTCACAGGGGGCCCTTGGAACACTGAAGCTTTCTTT. The chain has TRBV7-3 and TRBJ1-1; TRBD1 aligns across 9 bases. This CDR3 region has 16 residues. The germline CDR1 and CDR2 sequences are SGHTA and FQGTGA. J gave up 1 base and V 5 bases, and 8 bases lay outside the gene matches.

The chain recombines TRBV10-3 with TRBJ1-1; 8 bases are a match to TRBD1. This CDR3 is built from 16 residues. Losses at the gene ends were 4 bases for V and 0 bases for J; bases not matched to a gene: 7. From germline, CDR1 is ENHRY and CDR2 SYGVKD. CDR3 in DNA: TGTGCCATCAGTGCTGGTCCGGGACAGGTGAACACTGAAGCTTTCTTT. Residues: CAISAGPGQVNTEAFF.

J is TRBJ2-7 and V is TRBV2; TRBD2 agrees at 8 bases. The CDR3 spans 12 residues. Trimming removed 5 bases from V and 13 bases from J; junction bases left unmatched: 10. The germline V gene encodes CDR1 SNHLY and CDR2 FYNNEI. CDR3 loop: CASSPSRGAFYF. CDR3 coding DNA: TGTGCCAGCAGTCCGTCGCGGGGGGCGTTCTACTTC.